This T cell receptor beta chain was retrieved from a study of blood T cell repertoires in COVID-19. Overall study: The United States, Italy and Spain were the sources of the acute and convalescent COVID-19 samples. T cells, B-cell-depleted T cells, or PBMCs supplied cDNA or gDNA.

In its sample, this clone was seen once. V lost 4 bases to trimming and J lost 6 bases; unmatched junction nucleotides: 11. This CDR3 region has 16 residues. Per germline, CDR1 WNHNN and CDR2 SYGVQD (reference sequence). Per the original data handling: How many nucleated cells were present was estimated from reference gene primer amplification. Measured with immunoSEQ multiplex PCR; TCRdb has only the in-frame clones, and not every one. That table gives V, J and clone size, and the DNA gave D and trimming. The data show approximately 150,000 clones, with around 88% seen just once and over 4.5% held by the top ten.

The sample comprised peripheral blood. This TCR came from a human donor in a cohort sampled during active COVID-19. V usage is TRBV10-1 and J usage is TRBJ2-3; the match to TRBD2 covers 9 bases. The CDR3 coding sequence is TGCGCCAGCAGTGCGGCTAGCGGGGCCCGCGGGGATACGCAGTATTTT. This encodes CASSAASGARGDTQYF.